The next 30 T cell receptor beta chains were all read from a single sample in a study of CD8 T cells in Susac syndrome. An amount of RNA that ranged from roughly 0.45 to 1 ug was reverse transcribed with random hexamers. TCRdb re-called the immunoSEQ multiplex PCR reads through MiXCR, storing one row per CDR3 protein. Here the sample spans roughly 200,000 distinct CDR3 sequences, around 95% being singletons. Source material: CD4+ T cells from PBMCs. The receptor set was obtained from a human donor in good health.

The chain employs TRBV18 and TRBJ1-6, with TRBD1 matching over 9 bases. The V gene's germline CDR1 is KGHSH and CDR2 LQKENI. There are 15 residues in the CDR3. V lost 6 bases to trimming and J lost 5 bases; unmatched junction nucleotides: 5. The CDR3 is CASSSGTGNNSPLHF. The CDR3 DNA reads TGTGCCAGCTCGTCCGGGACAGGGAATAATTCACCCCTCCACTTT. The whole variable domain, filled in from reference TRBV18 and TRBJ1-6, reads NAGVMQNPRHLVRRRGQEARLRCSPMKGHSHVYWYRQLPEEGLKFMVYLQKENIIDESGMPKERFSAEFPKEGPSILRIQQVVRGDSAAYFCASSSGTGNNSPLHFGNGTRLTVT.

This chain uses TRBV6-6 with TRBJ1-1, with a possible D match to TRBD1 (5 bases). Trimming cost V 5 bases and J 3 bases, with 10 bases left between them. The CDR3 spans 13 residues. Looked up from germline, CDR1 is MNHNY and CDR2 is SVGAGI (reference sequence). Here the CDR3 reads CASSKQGDTEAFF. Here the CDR3 DNA reads TGTGCCAGCAGTAAGCAGGGAGACACTGAAGCTTTCTTT.

The gene calls are TRBV6-5 and TRBJ2-5, with D possibly being TRBD1 or TRBD2 (5 bases each). With 0 bases removed from V and 1 base from J, the gap between germline ends came to 9 bases. Germline assignment: CDR1 MNHEY and CDR2 SVGAGI. The CDR3 consists of 15 residues. This CDR3 is CASSYSWGIQETQYF. The CDR3, as DNA: TGTGCCAGCAGTTACTCTTGGGGGATCCAAGAGACCCAGTACTTC.

The genes are TRBV15 and TRBJ1-5; D unresolved. The germline V gene has CDR1 LNHNV and CDR2 YYDKDF (reference sequence). The V end lost 3 bases, the J end lost 7 bases, and 7 bases lay between the germline ends. CDR3 length: 12 amino acids. For the CDR3, the DNA is TGTGCCACCAGCAGTTACCCGCAGCCCCAGCATTTT. It encodes CATSSYPQPQHF. Variable domain in full (rest from reference TRBV15 and TRBJ1-5): DAMVIQNPRYQVTQFGKPVTLSCSQTLNHNVMYWYQQKSSQAPKLLFHYYDKDFNNEADTPDNFQSRRPNTSFCFLDIRSPGLGDTAMYLCATSSYPQPQHFGDGTRLSIL.

V gene TRBV9 combines with J gene TRBJ2-3, with D possibly TRBD1 on 6 matching bases. V was pared by 7 bases and J by 0 bases, with 12 bases between. CDR1 SGDLS and CDR2 YYNGEE come from the germline V gene. The CDR3 is 14 residues long. This CDR3 reads CASGRQASTDTQYF. The CDR3 bases are TGTGCCAGCGGAAGACAGGCAAGCACAGATACGCAGTATTTT.

The chain couples TRBV20-1 to TRBJ1-2, with TRBD1 matching over 7 bases. J lost 4 bases, V lost 3 bases, and 11 bases had no gene match. Germline V lookup: CDR1 DFQATT, CDR2 SNEGSKA (reference sequence). The CDR3 totals 15 residues. The CDR3: CSASLFGTELYGYTF. The CDR3 DNA is TGCAGTGCTAGCCTCTTCGGGACAGAGCTCTATGGCTACACCTTC.

This chain uses TRBV7-9 with TRBJ1-5, with 7 bases fitting TRBD1. CDR3 length equals 15 residues. The germline CDR1 and CDR2 sequences are SEHNR and FQNEAQ (reference sequence). V trimming: 0 bases; J trimming: 4 bases; junction bases outside the gene matches: 3. CDR3 in amino acids: CASSLAGTENQPQHF. The DNA for the CDR3 is TGTGCCAGCAGCTTAGCCGGGACAGAAAATCAGCCCCAGCATTTT.

The chain carries TRBV18 and TRBJ2-7; 10 bases line up with TRBD1. From germline, CDR1 is KGHSH and CDR2 LQKENI. V lost 1 base and J lost 0; bases outside the gene matches: 0. CDR3 size: 15 residues. CDR3 sequence (DNA): TGTGCCAGCTCACCACGACAGGGGGCCTCCTACGAGCAGTACTTC. This translates into CASSPRQGASYEQYF.

The genes are TRBV19 and TRBJ2-7; 10 bases are shared with TRBD1. Germline V gene sequence: CDR1 LNHDA, CDR2 SQIVND (reference sequence). V gave up 7 bases and J gave up 2 bases; unmatched junction bases: 11. The CDR3 loop spans 16 amino acids. DNA of the CDR3: TGTGCCAGTACTTACATCCGGGACAGGGGACCCTACGAGCAGTACGTC. Translated, it gives CASTYIRDRGPYEQYV.

This clonotype was recorded once. V is TRBV4-1 and J is TRBJ2-7; D is unclear. The germline V and J ends were trimmed by 7 bases and 1 base, with 23 bases remaining between them. The germline gives CDR1 MGHRA, CDR2 YSYEKL. This CDR3 region has 17 residues. The CDR3 reads CASTSLADSRGSYEQYF. CDR3 sequence (DNA): TGCGCCAGCACCTCTTTGGCCGATAGTCGAGGATCCTACGAGCAGTACTTC.

The chain's CDR3 is CASSLAGNYYGYTF. Here the CDR3 DNA reads TGTGCCAGCAGCTTGGCCGGGAATTACTATGGCTACACCTTC. The V call is TRBV5-4, the J call TRBJ1-2, with D hard to call. Germline lookup yields CDR1 SGHNT and CDR2 YYREEE (reference sequence). Trimming shortened V by 0 bases and J by 3 bases, and 9 bases separated the two germline ends. CDR3 length: 14 amino acids.

The chain employs TRBV24-1 and TRBJ2-5; D ambiguous. The CDR3 runs to 12 residues. Trimming cost V 5 bases and J 5 bases, with 8 bases left between them. Germline lookup yields CDR1 KGHDR and CDR2 SFDVKD. The CDR3 coding sequence is TGTGCCACCAGTGGAATACGTGAGACCCAGTACTTC. Translation gives CATSGIRETQYF.

This sequence joins TRBV7-2 and TRBJ2-3; 7 nucleotides line up with TRBD2. Germline loops: CDR1 SGHTA, CDR2 FQGNSA. The CDR3 has 16 amino acids. The trim removed 1 base at V and 0 bases at J, leaving 4 bases unmatched. CDR3: CASSLGGGGSTDTQYF. Here the CDR3 DNA reads TGTGCCAGCAGCTTAGGTGGGGGGGGAAGCACAGATACGCAGTATTTT.

The chain joins TRBV20-1 to TRBJ1-2; D gene ambiguous. Between the trimmed V and J ends, which lost 1 base and 4 bases, there was a span of 19 bases. Germline-derived CDR1 and CDR2 are DFQATT and SNEGSKA (reference sequence). The CDR3 spans 16 residues. For the CDR3, the DNA is TGCAGTGCTAGAGCCGGCCGGGCCGAACTAGTCTATGGCTACACCTTC. Its translation: CSARAGRAELVYGYTF.

V gene TRBV20-1 combines with J gene TRBJ2-1; 9 bases line up with TRBD2. The CDR3 loop spans 16 amino acids. CDR1 is DFQATT, CDR2 SNEGSKA, per germline (reference sequence). Trimming at V came to 1 base and at J to 3 bases, leaving 7 bases not matched to a gene. The CDR3 bases are TGCAGTGCTAGAGGTGCGCGGGGGGGCTTCTACAATGAGCAGTTCTTC. Amino acid sequence: CSARGARGGFYNEQFF.

In the case of this clonotype: One end of the junction is discordant with germline, which a read error may explain. The chain employs TRBV3-1 and TRBJ1-1; the D is unclear. Germline V CDR1 and CDR2: LGHDT, YNNKEL (reference sequence). CDR3 length equals 13 residues. This chain's CDR3 is CASIKSEGTGAFF. The DNA of the CDR3 is TGTGCCAGCATCAAGTCTGAGGGAACTGGAGCTTTCTTT.

The chain recombines TRBV18 with TRBJ2-7, with a possible D match to TRBD2 (6 bases). CDR1 is KGHSH and CDR2 is LQKENI in the germline V gene. V was trimmed by 5 bases and J by 1 base, leaving 18 bases between them. The CDR3 loop spans 16 amino acids. DNA of the CDR3: TGTGCCAGCTCATCGGGACTTTCGACCCATTCCTACGAGCAGTACTTC. This sequence encodes CASSSGLSTHSYEQYF.

V usage is TRBV12-3 or TRBV12-4 and J usage is TRBJ2-7, with 10 bases identical to TRBD2. Losses at the gene ends were 5 bases for V and 2 bases for J; bases not matched to a gene: 6. CDR3 length: 15 residues. The CDR3 nucleotides are TGTGCCAGCAGTAGACGGACTAGCGGAACCTACGAGCAGTACTTC. Translation gives CASSRRTSGTYEQYF.

The CDR3 region is CASSFYREDTQYF. In DNA, the CDR3 is TGTGCCAGCAGCTTCTACAGGGAGGATACGCAGTATTTT. This chain connects TRBV11-3 to TRBJ2-3, with D tentatively TRBD1 (6 bases). There are 13 residues in the CDR3. CDR1 and CDR2 from the germline V gene are SGHNT and YENEEA. V was pared by 3 bases and J by 6 bases, with 10 bases between.

The rearrangement uses TRBV6-5 and TRBJ1-1, with D maybe TRBD1 (6 bases). The germline V and J ends were trimmed by 6 bases and 6 bases, with 17 bases remaining between them. This CDR3 comprises 14 residues. Germline V gives CDR1 MNHEY, CDR2 SVGAGI. The CDR3 sequence: CASRRGGTGAEAFF. As DNA, the CDR3 is TGTGCCAGCAGGAGGGGGGGGACTGGTGCTGAAGCTTTCTTT.

The V and J genes are TRBV10-3 and TRBJ1-6; D possibly corresponds to TRBD1 (5 bases). CDR3 length: 14 amino acids. Germline V gene data show CDR1 as ENHRY and CDR2 as SYGVKD. V was cut by 4 bases and J by 6 bases, with 10 bases left in between. For the CDR3, the DNA is TGTGCCATCAGTGGGGACCCACGTAATTCACCCCTCCACTTT. Protein sequence: CAISGDPRNSPLHF.

The J gene is TRBJ2-3, the V gene TRBV20-1, with D unclear. This CDR3 has 11 residues. Germline V gives CDR1 DFQATT, CDR2 SNEGSKA (reference sequence). The ends were cut back, 5 bases at V and 2 bases at J, with 5 bases in the middle. CDR3 sequence (DNA): TGCAGTGCTGCGACCACAGATACGCAGTATTTT. This translates into CSAATTDTQYF.

The chain has TRBV7-3 and TRBJ1-1; tentatively, D is TRBD1 (5 bases). Trimming took off 4 bases at V and 4 bases at J, with 13 bases between the two ends. Germline CDR1 reads SGHTA; CDR2 reads FQGTGA. The CDR3 sequence is 14 residues long. CDR3 DNA: TGTGCCAGCAGCTCTCGACGAAGGGGCACTGAAGCTTTCTTT. Amino acids: CASSSRRRGTEAFF.

The chain uses TRBV6-2 or TRBV6-3 and TRBJ1-6; D ambiguous. V was shortened by 2 bases and J by 10 bases, with 15 bases between the two germline ends. Germline assignment: CDR1 MNHEY and CDR2 SVGEGT. The CDR3 is 15 residues long. CDR3 protein: CASSYGSGVGSPLHF. CDR3 in DNA: TGTGCCAGCAGTTACGGATCGGGAGTAGGGTCACCCCTCCACTTT.

This sequence joins TRBV13 and TRBJ2-3; D remains unclear. V lost 1 base, J lost 6 bases, and 11 bases lay in between. The V gene's germline CDR1 is PRHDT and CDR2 FYEKMQ (reference sequence). CDR3 length: 14 residues. The DNA for the CDR3 is TGTGCCAGCAGCTTAGTGATCTCACCGGATACGCAGTATTTT. Translation: CASSLVISPDTQYF. Using reference TRBV13 and TRBJ2-3 for the parts outside the CDR3, the full variable domain is AAGVIQSPRHLIKEKRETATLKCYPIPRHDTVYWYQQGPGQDPQFLISFYEKMQSDKGSIPDRFSAQQFSDYHSELNMSSLELGDSALYFCASSLVISPDTQYFGPGTRLTVL.

This clonotype was recorded once. This chain connects TRBV30 to TRBJ2-1, with 15 nucleotides matching TRBD2. Germline-derived CDR1 and CDR2 are GTSNPN and SVGIG (reference sequence). The ends lost 3 bases at V and 8 bases at J; junction bases unmatched: 14. The CDR3 loop spans 18 amino acids. The CDR3 coding sequence is TGTGCCTGGAGAGCCGGGACTAGCGGGAGGACGAAGGTCCATGAGCAGTTCTTC. This translates into CAWRAGTSGRTKVHEQFF. Drawing the rest from reference TRBV30 and TRBJ2-1, the complete variable domain is SQTIHQWPATLVQPVGSPLSLECTVEGTSNPNLYWYRQAAGRGLQLLFYSVGIGQISSEVPQNLSASRPQDRQFILSSKKLLLSDSGFYLCAWRAGTSGRTKVHEQFFGPGTRLTVL.

J is TRBJ1-5 and V is TRBV28; D unclear. The CDR3 sequence is 14 residues long. In germline, CDR1 is MDHEN, CDR2 SYDVKM. V was cut by 6 bases and J by 0 bases, with 9 bases left in between. The CDR3 region is CASRPGSSNQPQHF. The CDR3 DNA is TGTGCCAGCAGGCCCGGGAGTAGCAATCAGCCCCAGCATTTT.

The genes are TRBV7-2 and TRBJ1-5; no firm D call. The CDR3 is 14 amino acids. Germline V gives CDR1 SGHTA, CDR2 FQGNSA. V was shortened by 1 base and J by 4 bases, with 8 bases between the two germline ends. CDR3 DNA sequence: TGTGCCAGCAGCTTAGAGCCGGGTAATCAGCCCCAGCATTTT. Its translation: CASSLEPGNQPQHF.

The chain joins TRBV3-1 to TRBJ2-1, with 10 positions matching TRBD2. CDR3 length: 15 amino acids. The trim removed 2 bases at V and 7 bases at J, leaving 5 bases unmatched. Germline loops: CDR1 LGHDT, CDR2 YNNKEL (reference sequence). CDR3 protein: CASSQRTSGKNEQFF. The CDR3 DNA sequence: TGTGCCAGCAGCCAAAGGACTAGCGGAAAAAATGAGCAGTTCTTC.

Only a few counts were recorded for this clonotype. The J gene is TRBJ2-5, the V gene TRBV29-1; D might be TRBD1 (5 bases). From germline, CDR1 is SQVTM and CDR2 ANQGSEA. Trimming stripped 2 bases from V and 4 bases from J, with 8 bases between. The CDR3 totals 12 residues. The CDR3 region has the DNA TGCAGCGTTGAAACAGGTGGAGAGACCCAGTACTTC. Residues: CSVETGGETQYF.